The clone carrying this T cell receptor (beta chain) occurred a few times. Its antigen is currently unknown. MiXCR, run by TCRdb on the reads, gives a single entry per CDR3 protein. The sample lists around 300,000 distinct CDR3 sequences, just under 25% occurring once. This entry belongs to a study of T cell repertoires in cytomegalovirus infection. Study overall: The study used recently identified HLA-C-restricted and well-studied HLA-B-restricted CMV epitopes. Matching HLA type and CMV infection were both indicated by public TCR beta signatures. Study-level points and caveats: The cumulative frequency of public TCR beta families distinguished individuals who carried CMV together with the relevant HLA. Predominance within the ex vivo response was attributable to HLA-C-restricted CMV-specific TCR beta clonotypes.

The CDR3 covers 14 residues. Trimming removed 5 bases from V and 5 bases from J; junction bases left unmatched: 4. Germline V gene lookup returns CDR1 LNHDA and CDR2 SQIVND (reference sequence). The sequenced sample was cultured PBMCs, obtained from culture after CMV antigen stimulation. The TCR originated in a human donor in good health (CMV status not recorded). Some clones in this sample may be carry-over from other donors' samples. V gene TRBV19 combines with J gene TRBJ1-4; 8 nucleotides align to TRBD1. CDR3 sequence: CASSHRGGNEKLFF. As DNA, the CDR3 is TGTGCCAGTAGTCACAGGGGGGGGAATGAAAAACTGTTTTTT.